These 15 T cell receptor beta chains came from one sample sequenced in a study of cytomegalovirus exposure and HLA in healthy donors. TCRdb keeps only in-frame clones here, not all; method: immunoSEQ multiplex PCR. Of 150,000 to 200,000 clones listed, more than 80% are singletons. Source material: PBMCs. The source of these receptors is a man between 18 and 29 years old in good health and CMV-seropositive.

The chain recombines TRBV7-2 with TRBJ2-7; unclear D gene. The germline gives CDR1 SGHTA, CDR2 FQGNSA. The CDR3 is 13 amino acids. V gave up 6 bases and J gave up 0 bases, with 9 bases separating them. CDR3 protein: CASSRWSSYEQYF. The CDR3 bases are TGTGCCAGCAGTCGTTGGAGCTCCTACGAGCAGTACTTC. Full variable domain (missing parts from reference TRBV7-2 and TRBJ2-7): GAGVSQSPSNKVTEKGKDVELRCDPISGHTALYWYRQSLGQGLEFLIYFQGNSAPDKSGLPSDRFSAERTGGSVSTLTIQRTQQEDSAVYLCASSRWSSYEQYFGPGTRLTVT.

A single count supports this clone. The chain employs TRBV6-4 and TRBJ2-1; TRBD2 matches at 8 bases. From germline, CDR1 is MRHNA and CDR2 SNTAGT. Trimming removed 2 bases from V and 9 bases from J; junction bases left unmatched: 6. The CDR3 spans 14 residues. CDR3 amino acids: CASSDRSGRGEQFF. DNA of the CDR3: TGTGCCAGCAGTGACCGAAGCGGGAGAGGTGAGCAGTTCTTC.

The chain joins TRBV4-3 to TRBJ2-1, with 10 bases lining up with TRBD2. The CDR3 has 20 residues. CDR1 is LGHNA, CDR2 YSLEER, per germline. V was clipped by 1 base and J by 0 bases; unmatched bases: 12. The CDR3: CASSQVVSSASGGSYNEQFF. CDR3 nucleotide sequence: TGCGCCAGCAGCCAAGTGGTGAGTTCGGCTAGCGGGGGCTCCTACAATGAGCAGTTCTTC.

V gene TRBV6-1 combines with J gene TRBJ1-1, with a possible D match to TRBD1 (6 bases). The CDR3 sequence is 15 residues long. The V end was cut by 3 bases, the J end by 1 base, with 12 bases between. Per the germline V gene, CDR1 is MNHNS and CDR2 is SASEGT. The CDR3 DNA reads TGTGCCAGCAGTGATCTTAGGGGGAGGAACACTGAAGCTTTCTTT. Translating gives CASSDLRGRNTEAFF.

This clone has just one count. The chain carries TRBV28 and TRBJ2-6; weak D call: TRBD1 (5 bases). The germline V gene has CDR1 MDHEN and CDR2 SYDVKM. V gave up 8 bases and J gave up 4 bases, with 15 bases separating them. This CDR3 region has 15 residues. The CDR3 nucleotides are TGTGCCAGCGGGATGGGGCTTGGGGGGGCCAACGTCCTGACTTTC. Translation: CASGMGLGGANVLTF. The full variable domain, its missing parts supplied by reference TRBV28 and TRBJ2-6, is DVKVTQSSRYLVKRTGEKVFLECVQDMDHENMFWYRQDPGLGLRLIYFSYDVKMKEKGDIPEGYSVSREKKERFSLILESASTNQTSMYLCASGMGLGGANVLTFGAGSRLTVL.

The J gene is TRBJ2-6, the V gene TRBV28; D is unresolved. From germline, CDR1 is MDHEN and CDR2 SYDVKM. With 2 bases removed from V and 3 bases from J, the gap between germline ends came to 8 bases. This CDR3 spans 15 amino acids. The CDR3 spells CASSLEEGGANVLTF. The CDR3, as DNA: TGTGCCAGCAGTTTAGAGGAAGGTGGGGCCAACGTCCTGACTTTC.

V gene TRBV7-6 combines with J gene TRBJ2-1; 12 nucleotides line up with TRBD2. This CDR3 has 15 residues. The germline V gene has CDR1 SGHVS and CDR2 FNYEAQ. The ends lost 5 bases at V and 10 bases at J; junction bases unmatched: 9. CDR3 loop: CASSPASGRAGEQFF. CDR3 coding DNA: TGTGCCAGCAGCCCAGCTAGCGGGAGGGCCGGAGAGCAGTTCTTC.

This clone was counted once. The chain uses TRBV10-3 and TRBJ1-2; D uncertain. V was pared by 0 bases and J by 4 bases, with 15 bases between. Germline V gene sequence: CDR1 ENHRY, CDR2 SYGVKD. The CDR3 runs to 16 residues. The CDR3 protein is CAISESEDEGTYGYTF. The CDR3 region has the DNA TGTGCCATCAGTGAGTCAGAGGACGAGGGAACCTATGGCTACACCTTC.

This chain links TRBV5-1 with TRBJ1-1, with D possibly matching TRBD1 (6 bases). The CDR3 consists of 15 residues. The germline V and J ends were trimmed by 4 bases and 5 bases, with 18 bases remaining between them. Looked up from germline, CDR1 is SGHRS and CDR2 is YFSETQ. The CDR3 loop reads CASSTLTGDGTEAFF. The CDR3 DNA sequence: TGCGCCAGCAGCACCCTGACAGGTGACGGTACTGAAGCTTTCTTT.

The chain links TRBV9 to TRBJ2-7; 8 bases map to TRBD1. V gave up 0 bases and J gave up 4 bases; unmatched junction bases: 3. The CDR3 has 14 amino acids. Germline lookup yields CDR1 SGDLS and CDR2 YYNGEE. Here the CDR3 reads CASSVGTGRYEQYF. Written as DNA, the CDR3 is TGTGCCAGCAGCGTAGGGACAGGGAGGTACGAGCAGTACTTC.

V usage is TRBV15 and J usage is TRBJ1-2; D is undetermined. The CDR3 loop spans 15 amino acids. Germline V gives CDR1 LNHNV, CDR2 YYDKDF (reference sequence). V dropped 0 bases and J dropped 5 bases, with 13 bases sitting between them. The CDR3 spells CATSRDNAAAYGYTF. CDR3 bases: TGTGCCACCAGCAGAGATAACGCGGCAGCTTATGGCTACACCTTC.

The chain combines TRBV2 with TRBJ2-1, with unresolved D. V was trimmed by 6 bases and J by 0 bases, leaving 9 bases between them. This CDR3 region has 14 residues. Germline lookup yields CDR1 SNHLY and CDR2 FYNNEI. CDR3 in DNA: TGTGCCAGCAGGCAGGCCCTCTCCTACAATGAGCAGTTCTTC. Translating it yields CASRQALSYNEQFF. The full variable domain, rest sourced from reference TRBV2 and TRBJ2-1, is EPEVTQTPSHQVTQMGQEVILRCVPISNHLYFYWYRQILGQKVEFLVSFYNNEISEKSEIFDDQFSVERPDGSNFTLKIRSTKLEDSAMYFCASRQALSYNEQFFGPGTRLTVL.

The CDR3 reads CASSTGQGTMGGYTF. The CDR3, as DNA: TGTGCCAGCAGTACCGGACAGGGGACGATGGGTGGCTACACCTTC. The chain uses TRBV28 and TRBJ1-2; 9 bases map to TRBD1. The trim removed 5 bases at V and 7 bases at J, leaving 11 bases unmatched. Germline V gives CDR1 MDHEN, CDR2 SYDVKM. CDR3 size: 15 residues.

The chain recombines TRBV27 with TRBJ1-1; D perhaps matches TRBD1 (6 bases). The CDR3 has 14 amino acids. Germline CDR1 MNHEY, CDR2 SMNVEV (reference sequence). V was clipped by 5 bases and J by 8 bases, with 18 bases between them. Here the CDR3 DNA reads TGTGCCAGCAGTCCAAACCAGGGGCTCGGAGAAGCTTTCTTT. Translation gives CASSPNQGLGEAFF.

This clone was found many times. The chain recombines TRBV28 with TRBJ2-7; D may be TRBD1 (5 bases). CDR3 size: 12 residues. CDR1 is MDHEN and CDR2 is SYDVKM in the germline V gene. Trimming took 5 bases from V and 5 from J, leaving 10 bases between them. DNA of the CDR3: TGTGCCAGCAGTCCGCAGGGCCACGAGCAGTACTTC. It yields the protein CASSPQGHEQYF.